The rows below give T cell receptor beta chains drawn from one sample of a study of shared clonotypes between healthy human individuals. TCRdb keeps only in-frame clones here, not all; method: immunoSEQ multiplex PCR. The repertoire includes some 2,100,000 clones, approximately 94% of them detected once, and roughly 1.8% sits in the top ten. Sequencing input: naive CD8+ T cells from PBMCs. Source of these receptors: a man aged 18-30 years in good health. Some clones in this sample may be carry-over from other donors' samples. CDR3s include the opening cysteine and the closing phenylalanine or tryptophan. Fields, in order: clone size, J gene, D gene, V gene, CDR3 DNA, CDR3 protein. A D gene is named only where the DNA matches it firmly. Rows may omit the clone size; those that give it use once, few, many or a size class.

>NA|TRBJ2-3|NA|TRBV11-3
TGTGCCAGCAGCGCCGCTAGGGGCACAGATACGCAGTATTTT
CASSAARGTDTQYF
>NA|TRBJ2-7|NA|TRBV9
TGTGCCAGCAGCGTAGATCCTAGGTACGAGCAGTACTTC
CASSVDPRYEQYF
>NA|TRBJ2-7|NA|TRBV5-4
TGTGCCAGCAGCCCAATCGCGGTAAACGAGCAGTACTTC
CASSPIAVNEQYF
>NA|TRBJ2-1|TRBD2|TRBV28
TGTGCCAGCAGTTTATATCCGACTAGCGGGAGGGCCGTGGAGCAGTTCTTC
CASSLYPTSGRAVEQFF
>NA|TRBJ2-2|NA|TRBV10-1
TGCGCCAGCAGTGAAGTGGGACCGAACACCGGGGAGCTGTTTTTT
CASSEVGPNTGELFF
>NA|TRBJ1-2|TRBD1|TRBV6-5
TGTGCCAGCAGTTACGGTCGGACAGGGAACGGCTACACCTTC
CASSYGRTGNGYTF
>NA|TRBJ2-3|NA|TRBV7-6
TGTGCCAGCAGCCACACGACAGGGAGGGCAGATACGCAGTATTTT
CASSHTTGRADTQYF
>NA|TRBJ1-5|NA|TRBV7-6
TGTGCCAGCAGCTTTGGGAGCAATCAGCCCCAGCATTTT
CASSFGSNQPQHF
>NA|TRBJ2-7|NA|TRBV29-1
TGCAGCGCCCGGGACGCCCAAAGGGACGAGCAGTACTTC
CSARDAQRDEQYF
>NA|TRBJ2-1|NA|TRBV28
TGTGCCAGCAGTTTACGGGGTGTAGGAGGGGGACCCTACAATGAGCAGTTCTTC
CASSLRGVGGGPYNEQFF
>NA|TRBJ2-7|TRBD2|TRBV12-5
TGTGCTAGTGGCCTCGGAGCGGGAGGGCGTTGCGAGCAGTACTTC
CASGLGAGGRCEQYF
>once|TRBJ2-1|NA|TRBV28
TGTGCCAGCAGCCTCTCAGCCAAGGGCGAGCAGTTCTTC
CASSLSAKGEQFF
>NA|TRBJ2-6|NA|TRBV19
TGTGCCAGTAGTACCCACAGGGAGACCAGCTCTGGGGCCAACGTCCTGACTTTC
CASSTHRETSSGANVLTF
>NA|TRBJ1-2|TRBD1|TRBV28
TGTGCCAGCAGTCGGCCCGGGACCCAGGGGGCTCGTGGCTACACCTTC
CASSRPGTQGARGYTF
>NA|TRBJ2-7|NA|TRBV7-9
TGTGCCAGCAGCAGCGCCACAGGGTCCTACGAGCAGTACTTC
CASSSATGSYEQYF
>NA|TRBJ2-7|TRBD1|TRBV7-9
TGTGCCAGCAGCCTACAGGGCGGGACAGGGGAGTACGAGCAGTACTTC
CASSLQGGTGEYEQYF
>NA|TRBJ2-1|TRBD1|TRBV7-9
TGTGCCAGCAGCGATACCGGACAGGGAACTTACAATGAGCAGTTCTTC
CASSDTGQGTYNEQFF
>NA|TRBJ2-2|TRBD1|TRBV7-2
TGTGCCAGCAGCCCATCGGGGACAGGGGTTACCGGGGAGCTGTTTTTT
CASSPSGTGVTGELFF
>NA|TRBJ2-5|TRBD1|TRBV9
TGTGCCAGCAGCGCAAGACAGGGGGCGCGGGAGACCCAGTACTTC
CASSARQGARETQYF
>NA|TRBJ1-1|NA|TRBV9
TGTGCCAGCAGCGTCGGCGGGAAGAACACTGAAGCTTTCTTT
CASSVGGKNTEAFF
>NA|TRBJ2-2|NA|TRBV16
TGTGCCAGCAGCGAAATGGGCAGATTGGCCGGGGAGCTGTTTTTT
CASSEMGRLAGELFF
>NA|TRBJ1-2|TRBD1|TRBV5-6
TGTGCCAGCAGCATGACTACCGGGACAGGGGTCTATGGCTACACCTTC
CASSMTTGTGVYGYTF
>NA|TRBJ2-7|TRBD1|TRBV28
TGTGCCAGCAGTTTATTAGGGACAGGGTTGTACGAGCAGTACTTC
CASSLLGTGLYEQYF
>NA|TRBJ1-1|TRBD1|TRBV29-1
TGCAGCGTTGAGGGACAGGGGATCATGAACACTGAAGCTTTCTTT
CSVEGQGIMNTEAFF
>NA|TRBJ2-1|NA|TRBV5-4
TGTGCCAGCAGCCCCACAAGGAACTACAATGAGCAGTTCTTC
CASSPTRNYNEQFF
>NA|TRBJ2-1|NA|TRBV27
TGTGCCTCTTCAGAGGGGGATTTCTGGGATGAGCAGTTCTTC
CASSEGDFWDEQFF
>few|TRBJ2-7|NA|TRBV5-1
TGCGCCAGCAGCTTGGACGGCTACGAGCAGTACTTC
CASSLDGYEQYF
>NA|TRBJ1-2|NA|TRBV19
TGTGCCAGTAGTCCATTCGCGGATGGCTACACCTTC
CASSPFADGYTF
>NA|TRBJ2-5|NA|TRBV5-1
TGCGCCAGCAGCTTGGACCCCCTGGAGACCCAGTACTTC
CASSLDPLETQYF
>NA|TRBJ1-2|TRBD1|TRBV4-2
TGTGCCAGCAGCCAAGAGGCGACAGGGGCATATGGCTACACCTTC
CASSQEATGAYGYTF
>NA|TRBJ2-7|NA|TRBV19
TGTGCCAGTAGTCCGAGGGACACCGGATTCTACGAGCAGTACTTC
CASSPRDTGFYEQYF
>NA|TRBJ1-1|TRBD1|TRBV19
TGTGCCAGTAGTAGCTGGGACAGGTTGAACACTGAAGCTTTCTTT
CASSSWDRLNTEAFF
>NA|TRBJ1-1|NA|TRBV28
TGTGCCAGCAGTTCCCCCGGGGTCGACACTGAAGCTTTCTTT
CASSSPGVDTEAFF
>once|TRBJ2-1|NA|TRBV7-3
TGTGCCAGCAGCTTAAACCCCTTCGCCGGGTCAGGCGAGCAGTTCTTC
CASSLNPFAGSGEQFF
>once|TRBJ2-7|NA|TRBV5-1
TGCGCCAGCAGCTTGGTTGGGTACGAGCAGTACTTC
CASSLVGYEQYF
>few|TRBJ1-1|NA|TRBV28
TGTGCCAGCAGTTTTGTCGGGAGGACTGAAGCTTTCTTT
CASSFVGRTEAFF
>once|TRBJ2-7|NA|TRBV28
TGTGCCAGCAGTCTTCTTCGGGAGAGGGTCTACGAGCAGTACTTC
CASSLLRERVYEQYF
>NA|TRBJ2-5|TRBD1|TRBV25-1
TGTGCCAGCAGTGGGGGGACAGGGGGAGAGACCCAGTACTTC
CASSGGTGGETQYF
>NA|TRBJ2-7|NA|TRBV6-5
TGTGCCAGCAGTTACTCCACGCGGGTCTCCTACGAGCAGTACTTC
CASSYSTRVSYEQYF
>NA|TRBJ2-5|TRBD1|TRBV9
TGTGCCAGCAGCGCGGACAGGGGGGCCTTAGAGACCCAGTACTTC
CASSADRGALETQYF
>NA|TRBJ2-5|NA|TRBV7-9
TGTGCCAGCAACCACGGGACCTCCTCAAGGGAGACCCAGTACTTC
CASNHGTSSRETQYF
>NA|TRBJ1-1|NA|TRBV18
TGTGCCAGCTCACCACCAACTTCGACTGAAGCTTTCTTT
CASSPPTSTEAFF
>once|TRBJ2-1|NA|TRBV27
TGTGCCAGCAGGCCCCACTTCCACAATGAGCAGTTCTTC
CASRPHFHNEQFF
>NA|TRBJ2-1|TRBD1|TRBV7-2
TGTGCCAGCAGCTCCCGGGACAGACTTTACAATGAGCAGTTCTTC
CASSSRDRLYNEQFF
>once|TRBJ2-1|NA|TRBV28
TGTGCCAGCAGTTTGGAGGACTCCTTATACAATGAGCAGTTCTTC
CASSLEDSLYNEQFF
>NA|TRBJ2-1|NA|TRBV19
TGTGCCAGTAGTATAGTAGAGGGAATGGTCTACAATGAGCAGTTCTTC
CASSIVEGMVYNEQFF
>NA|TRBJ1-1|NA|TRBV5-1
TGCGCCAGCAGCCCTCACGGGGGCAACACTGAAGCTTTCTTT
CASSPHGGNTEAFF
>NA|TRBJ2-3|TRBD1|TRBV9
TGTGCCAGCAGCCCGGGACAGGGATTGGGGAATACGCAGTATTTT
CASSPGQGLGNTQYF
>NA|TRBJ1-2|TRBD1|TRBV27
TGTGCCAGCAGCACAACAGGGGCGCCTAACTATGGCTACACCTTC
CASSTTGAPNYGYTF
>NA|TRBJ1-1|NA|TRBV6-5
TGTGCCAGCATGGGGCTGAACACTGAAGCTTTCTTT
CASMGLNTEAFF
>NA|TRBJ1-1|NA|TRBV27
TGTGCCAGCAGTTTATCGCCGGCGGCAGGGACCACTGAAGCTTTCTTT
CASSLSPAAGTTEAFF
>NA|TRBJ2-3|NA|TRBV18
TGTGCCAGCTCACGCCTGTCGGAGGGAGGCAACACAGATACGCAGTATTTT
CASSRLSEGGNTDTQYF
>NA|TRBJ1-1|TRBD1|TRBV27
TGTGCCAGCACCCCGACAGGGGGTGCCACTGAAGCTTTCTTT
CASTPTGGATEAFF